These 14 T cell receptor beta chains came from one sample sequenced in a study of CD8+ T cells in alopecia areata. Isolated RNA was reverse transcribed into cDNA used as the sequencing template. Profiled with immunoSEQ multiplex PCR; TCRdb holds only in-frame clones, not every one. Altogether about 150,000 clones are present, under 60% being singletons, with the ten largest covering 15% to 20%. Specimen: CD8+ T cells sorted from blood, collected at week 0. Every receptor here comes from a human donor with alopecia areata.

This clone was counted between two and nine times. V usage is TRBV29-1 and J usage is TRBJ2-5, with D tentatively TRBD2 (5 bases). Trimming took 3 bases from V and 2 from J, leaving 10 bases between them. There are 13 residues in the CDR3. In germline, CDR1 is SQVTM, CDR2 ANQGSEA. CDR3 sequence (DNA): TGCAGCGTTGAGGGGAGACCTCAAGAGACCCAGTACTTC. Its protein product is CSVEGRPQETQYF.

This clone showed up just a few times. CDR3 bases: TGCAGCGTCCGAACGGGACAGACCTACGAGCAGTACTTC. This encodes CSVRTGQTYEQYF. The chain has TRBV29-1 and TRBJ2-7, with 7 bases matching TRBD1. Trimming at V came to 6 bases and at J to 2 bases, leaving 7 bases not matched to a gene. Germline CDR1 SQVTM, CDR2 ANQGSEA. The CDR3 sequence is 13 residues long.

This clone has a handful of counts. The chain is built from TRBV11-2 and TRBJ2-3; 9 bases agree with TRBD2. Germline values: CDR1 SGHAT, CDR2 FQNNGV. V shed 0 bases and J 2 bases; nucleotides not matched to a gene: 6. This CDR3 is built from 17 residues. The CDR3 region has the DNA TGTGCCAGCAGCTTAGACCCAGCGGGGGGAAACACAGATACGCAGTATTTT. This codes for CASSLDPAGGNTDTQYF. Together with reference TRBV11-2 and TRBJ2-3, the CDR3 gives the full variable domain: EAGVAQSPRYKIIEKRQSVAFWCNPISGHATLYWYQQILGQGPKLLIQFQNNGVVDDSQLPKDRFSAERLKGVDSTLKIQPAKLEDSAVYLCASSLDPAGGNTDTQYFGPGTRLTVL.

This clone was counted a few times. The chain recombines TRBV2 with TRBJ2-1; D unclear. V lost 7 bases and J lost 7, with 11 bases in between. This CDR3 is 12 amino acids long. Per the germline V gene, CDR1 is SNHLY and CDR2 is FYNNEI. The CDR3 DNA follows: TGTGCCAGCACTTTAGGGATTAATGAGCAGTTCTTC. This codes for CASTLGINEQFF.

CDR3 protein: CAWTRRGPDSSSYEQYF. The DNA of the CDR3 is TGTGCCTGGACCCGAAGGGGCCCTGACTCGAGCTCCTACGAGCAGTACTTC. The V and J genes are TRBV30 and TRBJ2-7, with a weak D call TRBD1 (5 bases). V was shortened by 4 bases and J by 0 bases, with 22 bases between the two germline ends. The CDR3 consists of 17 residues. From germline, CDR1 is GTSNPN and CDR2 SVGIG (reference sequence). Together with reference TRBV30 and TRBJ2-7, the CDR3 gives the full variable domain: SQTIHQWPATLVQPVGSPLSLECTVEGTSNPNLYWYRQAAGRGLQLLFYSVGIGQISSEVPQNLSASRPQDRQFILSSKKLLLSDSGFYLCAWTRRGPDSSSYEQYFGPGTRLTVT.

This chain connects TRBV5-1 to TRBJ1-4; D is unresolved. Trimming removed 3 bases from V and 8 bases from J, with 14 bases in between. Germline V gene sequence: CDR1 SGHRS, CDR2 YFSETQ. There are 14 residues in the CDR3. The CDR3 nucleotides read TGCGCCAGCAGCTCCGAATGGCTCGGAGAAAAACTGTTTTTT. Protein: CASSSEWLGEKLFF.

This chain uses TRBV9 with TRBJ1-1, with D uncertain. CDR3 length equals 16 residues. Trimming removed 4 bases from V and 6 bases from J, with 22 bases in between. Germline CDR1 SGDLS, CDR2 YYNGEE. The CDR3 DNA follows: TGTGCCAGCAGCCCTATCTTGTGGAGGGAGAGGGCTGAAGCTTTCTTT. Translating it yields CASSPILWRERAEAFF.

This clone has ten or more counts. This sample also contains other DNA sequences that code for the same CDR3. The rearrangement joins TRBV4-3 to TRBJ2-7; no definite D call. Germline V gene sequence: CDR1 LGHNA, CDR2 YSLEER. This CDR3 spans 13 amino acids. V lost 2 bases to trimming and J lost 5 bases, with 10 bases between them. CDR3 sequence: CASSQSLANEQYF. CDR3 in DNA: TGCGCCAGCAGCCAATCCTTGGCGAACGAGCAGTACTTC.

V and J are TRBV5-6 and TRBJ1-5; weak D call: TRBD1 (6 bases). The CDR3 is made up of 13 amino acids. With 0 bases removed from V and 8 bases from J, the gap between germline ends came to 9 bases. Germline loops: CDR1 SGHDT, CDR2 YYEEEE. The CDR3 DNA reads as TGTGCCAGCAGCTTGGGAGGGGGTAAGCCCCAGCATTTT. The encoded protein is CASSLGGGKPQHF.

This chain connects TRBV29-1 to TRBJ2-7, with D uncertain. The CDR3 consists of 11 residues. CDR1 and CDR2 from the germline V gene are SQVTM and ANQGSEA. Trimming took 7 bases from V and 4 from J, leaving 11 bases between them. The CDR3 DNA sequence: TGCAGCGCCACCTTGGGGTACGAGCAGTACTTC. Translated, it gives CSATLGYEQYF.

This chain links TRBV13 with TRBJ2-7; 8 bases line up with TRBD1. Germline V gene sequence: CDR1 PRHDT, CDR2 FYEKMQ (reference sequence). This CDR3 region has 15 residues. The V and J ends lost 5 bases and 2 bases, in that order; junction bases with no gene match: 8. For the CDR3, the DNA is TGTGCCAGCAGCCCCGGACAGGGAAGCGCCTACGAGCAGTACTTC. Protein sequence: CASSPGQGSAYEQYF.

CDR3 loop: CASSRTGGNTEAFF. Here the CDR3 DNA reads TGTGCCAGCAGCCGGACAGGGGGGAACACTGAAGCTTTCTTT. The J gene is TRBJ1-1, the V gene TRBV9, with 10 bases identical to TRBD1. The V gene's germline CDR1 is SGDLS and CDR2 YYNGEE. The CDR3 is made up of 14 amino acids. J lost 1 base, V lost 4 bases, and 1 base had no gene match.

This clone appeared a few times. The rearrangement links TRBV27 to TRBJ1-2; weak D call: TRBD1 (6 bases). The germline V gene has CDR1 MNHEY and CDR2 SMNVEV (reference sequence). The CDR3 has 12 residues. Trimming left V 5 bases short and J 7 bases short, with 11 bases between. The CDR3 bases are TGTGCCAGCAGTGACAGGCTTAGTGGCTACACCTTC. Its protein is CASSDRLSGYTF.

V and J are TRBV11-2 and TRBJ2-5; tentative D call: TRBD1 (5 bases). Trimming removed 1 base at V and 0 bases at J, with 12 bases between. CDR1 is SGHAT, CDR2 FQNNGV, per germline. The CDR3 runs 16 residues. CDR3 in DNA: TGTGCCAGCAGCTTAGTATCGGTCAGGGACCAAGAGACCCAGTACTTC. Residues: CASSLVSVRDQETQYF.